These T cell receptor beta chains were read from a single sample in a study of OX40 agonist ivuxolimab in advanced cancers. Some clones are missing from TCRdb's copy, which holds only in-frame ones; the method was immunoSEQ multiplex PCR. This sample has roughly 58,000 clones, with under 85% found just once. Source: CD4+ or CD8+ T cells sorted from blood, taken in a trial of the OX40 agonist ivuxolimab. The receptors come from an adult with an advanced solid tumor such as melanoma, head and neck, liver or kidney cancer. Both conserved end residues are part of each CDR3. A D gene is named only where the DNA matches it firmly. Rows may omit the clone size; those that give it use once, few, many or a size class.

J gene: TRBJ2-2
D gene: .
V gene: TRBV7-9
clone size: .
CDR3 DNA: TGTGCCAGCAGCTTAACGGGGAACACCGGGGAGCTGTTTTTT
CDR3 protein: CASSLTGNTGELFF

J gene: TRBJ2-7
D gene: .
V gene: TRBV18
clone size: .
CDR3 DNA: TGTGCCAGCTCAGTTTACGGCGAGCAGTACTTC
CDR3 protein: CASSVYGEQYF

J gene: TRBJ2-7
D gene: TRBD1
V gene: TRBV7-2
clone size: .
CDR3 DNA: TGTGCCAGCAGCTCCGGGACAGGCTACGAGCAGTACTTC
CDR3 protein: CASSSGTGYEQYF

J gene: TRBJ1-4
D gene: TRBD1
V gene: TRBV19
clone size: .
CDR3 DNA: TGTGCCAGTAGTACCCTCTTGGGACAGGAAAAACTGTTTTTT
CDR3 protein: CASSTLLGQEKLFF

J gene: TRBJ2-1
D gene: .
V gene: TRBV20-1
clone size: .
CDR3 DNA: TGCAGTGCTAACAGGAACGATGAGCAGTTCTTC
CDR3 protein: CSANRNDEQFF

J gene: TRBJ2-2
D gene: .
V gene: TRBV11-2
clone size: few
CDR3 DNA: TGTGCCAGCAGCCTGGCGGGGCGGGGGCGAACCGGGGAGCTGTTTTTT
CDR3 protein: CASSLAGRGRTGELFF

J gene: TRBJ1-6
D gene: TRBD1
V gene: TRBV28
clone size: .
CDR3 DNA: TGTGCCAGCAGTCCCCATAGGGGGCTGCCCCTCCACTTT
CDR3 protein: CASSPHRGLPLHF

J gene: TRBJ1-6
D gene: .
V gene: TRBV4-3
clone size: .
CDR3 DNA: TGCGCCAGCAGCCAACGACTAACCGGACCGGCTAATTCACCCCTCCACTTT
CDR3 protein: CASSQRLTGPANSPLHF

J gene: TRBJ1-1
D gene: .
V gene: TRBV7-8
clone size: .
CDR3 DNA: TGTGCCAGCAGCCGGACAGTGAACACTGAAGCTTTCTTT
CDR3 protein: CASSRTVNTEAFF

J gene: TRBJ2-2
D gene: .
V gene: TRBV18
clone size: .
CDR3 DNA: TGTGCCAGCTCACCAGTGGGGTCGAACACCGGGGAGCTGTTTTTT
CDR3 protein: CASSPVGSNTGELFF

J gene: TRBJ2-3
D gene: .
V gene: TRBV5-1
clone size: .
CDR3 DNA: TGCGCCAGCAGCTTGGTGACTGATGATACGCAGTATTTT
CDR3 protein: CASSLVTDDTQYF

J gene: TRBJ1-6
D gene: TRBD1
V gene: TRBV6-5
clone size: .
CDR3 DNA: TGTGCCAGCAGTTACGACAGGGGGGGTAATTCACCCCTCCACTTT
CDR3 protein: CASSYDRGGNSPLHF

J gene: TRBJ1-1
D gene: .
V gene: TRBV2
clone size: .
CDR3 DNA: TGTGCCAGCAGTGGGGGCCCGAACACTGAAGCTTTCTTT
CDR3 protein: CASSGGPNTEAFF

J gene: TRBJ1-3
D gene: TRBD1
V gene: TRBV29-1
clone size: .
CDR3 DNA: TGCAGCGCCTCGGGACAGGCATCTGGAAACACCATATATTTT
CDR3 protein: CSASGQASGNTIYF

J gene: TRBJ2-5
D gene: TRBD2
V gene: TRBV5-6
clone size: .
CDR3 DNA: TGTGCCAGCAGCTTCATAGCGGGGGGGCAAGAGACCCAGTACTTC
CDR3 protein: CASSFIAGGQETQYF

J gene: TRBJ1-6
D gene: .
V gene: TRBV5-6
clone size: medium-sized
CDR3 DNA: TGTGCCAGCAGCTTGAGGGGGATCTATAATTCACCCCTCCACTTT
CDR3 protein: CASSLRGIYNSPLHF

J gene: TRBJ1-1
D gene: .
V gene: TRBV5-1
clone size: .
CDR3 DNA: TGCGCCAGCAGCTTCCGACAGAACACTGAAGCTTTCTTT
CDR3 protein: CASSFRQNTEAFF

J gene: TRBJ2-7
D gene: .
V gene: TRBV11-2
clone size: .
CDR3 DNA: TGTGCCAGCAGCTTAGTGGGGGTAGGCAAAGGTCCATCCTACGAGCAGTACTTC
CDR3 protein: CASSLVGVGKGPSYEQYF

J gene: TRBJ2-6
D gene: .
V gene: TRBV15
clone size: .
CDR3 DNA: TGTGCCACCAGCAGAGCCCAGGGGAAATCTGGGGCCAACGTCCTGACTTTC
CDR3 protein: CATSRAQGKSGANVLTF

J gene: TRBJ2-1
D gene: TRBD2
V gene: TRBV2
clone size: .
CDR3 DNA: TGTGCCAGCAGTGAATGGAGCGGGAGGGCCAGGAATGAGCAGTTCTTC
CDR3 protein: CASSEWSGRARNEQFF

J gene: TRBJ2-2
D gene: .
V gene: TRBV7-3
clone size: .
CDR3 DNA: TGTGCCAGCAGCTTCAGCAGGGTCACCGGGGAGCTGTTTTTT
CDR3 protein: CASSFSRVTGELFF

J gene: TRBJ2-1
D gene: .
V gene: TRBV11-3
clone size: .
CDR3 DNA: TGTGCCAGCAGCTCCCGCTCGGAGGAGCAGTTCTTC
CDR3 protein: CASSSRSEEQFF

J gene: TRBJ2-5
D gene: .
V gene: TRBV21-1
clone size: .
CDR3 DNA: TGTGCCAGCATGCGACAGGGGGGGCAAGAGACCCAGTACTTC
CDR3 protein: CASMRQGGQETQYF

J gene: TRBJ1-5
D gene: .
V gene: TRBV6-1
clone size: .
CDR3 DNA: TGTGCCAGCAGTGAAGAGGAGGGTCAGCCCCAGCATTTT
CDR3 protein: CASSEEEGQPQHF

J gene: TRBJ2-1
D gene: .
V gene: TRBV9
clone size: .
CDR3 DNA: TGTGCCAGCAGCGTAGAAGGCGAAGTGCAGTTCTTC
CDR3 protein: CASSVEGEVQFF

J gene: TRBJ2-2
D gene: .
V gene: TRBV5-1
clone size: .
CDR3 DNA: TGCGCCAGCAGCTTGACAGTGAACACCGGGGAGCTGTTTTTT
CDR3 protein: CASSLTVNTGELFF

J gene: TRBJ2-1
D gene: .
V gene: TRBV5-4
clone size: .
CDR3 DNA: TGTGCCAGCAGCTTGGATGCAGGGACCCGAGAGACCGCCCGGGATGAGCAGTTCTTC
CDR3 protein: CASSLDAGTRETARDEQFF

J gene: TRBJ2-1
D gene: .
V gene: TRBV18
clone size: .
CDR3 DNA: TGTGCCAGCTCACCGCAGGACAGAGGGCAGTTCTTC
CDR3 protein: CASSPQDRGQFF

J gene: TRBJ2-3
D gene: .
V gene: TRBV28
clone size: .
CDR3 DNA: TGTGCCAGCAGCCCGGGACACCTTACTTCCACAGATACGCAGTATTTT
CDR3 protein: CASSPGHLTSTDTQYF

J gene: TRBJ1-5
D gene: TRBD1
V gene: TRBV7-8
clone size: once
CDR3 DNA: TGTGCCAGCAGCCTCCACAGGGGCGAGCAGCCCCAGCATTTT
CDR3 protein: CASSLHRGEQPQHF

J gene: TRBJ1-4
D gene: TRBD1
V gene: TRBV5-8
clone size: few
CDR3 DNA: TGTGCCAGCAGGACCCCCGGGACAGGGGTTGAAAAACTGTTTTTT
CDR3 protein: CASRTPGTGVEKLFF

J gene: TRBJ1-2
D gene: .
V gene: TRBV28
clone size: .
CDR3 DNA: TGTGCCAGCAGGAGCGGACAGAACTATGGCTACACCTTC
CDR3 protein: CASRSGQNYGYTF

J gene: TRBJ2-1
D gene: TRBD2
V gene: TRBV7-2
clone size: .
CDR3 DNA: TGTGCCAGCAGGCCTACTAGCGGGGGGGCCAATGAGCAGTTCTTC
CDR3 protein: CASRPTSGGANEQFF

J gene: TRBJ2-1
D gene: .
V gene: TRBV29-1
clone size: .
CDR3 DNA: TGCAGCGTTGAAGAAGGGGCACAGATATACAGTGAGCAGTTCTTC
CDR3 protein: CSVEEGAQIYSEQFF

J gene: TRBJ2-3
D gene: .
V gene: TRBV5-1
clone size: .
CDR3 DNA: TGCGCCAGCAGCTTGGCGGGGGGCGGCACAGATACGCAGTATTTT
CDR3 protein: CASSLAGGGTDTQYF

J gene: TRBJ2-5
D gene: TRBD1
V gene: TRBV5-1
clone size: .
CDR3 DNA: TGCGCCAGCAGCCCCCAGGACTCAGGGGGTCGAGAGACCCAGTACTTC
CDR3 protein: CASSPQDSGGRETQYF

J gene: TRBJ2-1
D gene: .
V gene: TRBV20-1
clone size: .
CDR3 DNA: TGCAGTGCGGGGTACAATGAGCAGTTCTTC
CDR3 protein: CSAGYNEQFF

J gene: TRBJ2-7
D gene: TRBD2
V gene: TRBV27
clone size: .
CDR3 DNA: TGTGCCAGCAGTTTACTAGCGGGAGGACCCTACTACGAGCAGTACTTC
CDR3 protein: CASSLLAGGPYYEQYF

J gene: TRBJ2-5
D gene: TRBD2
V gene: TRBV4-2
clone size: .
CDR3 DNA: TGTGCCAGCAGCCAGGGGCGGGGGGCGCGGGAGACCCAGTACTTC
CDR3 protein: CASSQGRGARETQYF

J gene: TRBJ1-6
D gene: TRBD1
V gene: TRBV6-1
clone size: .
CDR3 DNA: TGTGCCAGCAGGACGACAGGGTTGAATTCACCCCTCCACTTT
CDR3 protein: CASRTTGLNSPLHF

J gene: TRBJ2-1
D gene: .
V gene: TRBV6-1
clone size: .
CDR3 DNA: TGTGCCAGCAGTACCAGGGGTATCCACAATGAGCAGTTCTTC
CDR3 protein: CASSTRGIHNEQFF

J gene: TRBJ2-6
D gene: TRBD1
V gene: TRBV7-9
clone size: .
CDR3 DNA: TGTGCCAGCAGCTTATTAGTCGCCGGACAGGGCGGCGTCCTGACTTTC
CDR3 protein: CASSLLVAGQGGVLTF

J gene: TRBJ2-1
D gene: .
V gene: TRBV19
clone size: once
CDR3 DNA: TGTGCCAGTAGTAGCTTACTGAATGAGCAGTTCTTC
CDR3 protein: CASSSLLNEQFF

J gene: TRBJ1-1
D gene: .
V gene: TRBV5-5
clone size: once
CDR3 DNA: TGTGCCAGCAGCTTGTTGAACACTGAGGCTTTCTTT
CDR3 protein: CASSLLNTEAFF

J gene: TRBJ1-3
D gene: .
V gene: TRBV6-6
clone size: .
CDR3 DNA: TGTGCCAGCAGTTACGAATCAGGGGTATTTCATTTT
CDR3 protein: CASSYESGVFHF

J gene: TRBJ2-3
D gene: .
V gene: TRBV6-1
clone size: .
CDR3 DNA: TGTGCCAGCCGTCCGGATGTCACAGATACGCAGTATTTT
CDR3 protein: CASRPDVTDTQYF

J gene: TRBJ1-1
D gene: .
V gene: TRBV7-9
clone size: .
CDR3 DNA: TGTGCCAGCAGCTCTAAAGGGCCCCCGAACACTGAAGCTTTCTTT
CDR3 protein: CASSSKGPPNTEAFF

J gene: TRBJ2-1
D gene: TRBD1
V gene: TRBV7-3
clone size: .
CDR3 DNA: TGTGCCAGCAGCTTATTGGGGACAGGGAGAAATGAGCAGTTCTTC
CDR3 protein: CASSLLGTGRNEQFF

J gene: TRBJ1-1
D gene: TRBD1
V gene: TRBV6-5
clone size: .
CDR3 DNA: TGTGCCAGCAGTTACAAGGGGGCAGGCACTGAAGCTTTCTTT
CDR3 protein: CASSYKGAGTEAFF

J gene: TRBJ1-6
D gene: TRBD1
V gene: TRBV7-2
clone size: .
CDR3 DNA: TGTGCCAGCAGCGACCGGACAGGGGTAGGGTATTCACCCCTCCACTTT
CDR3 protein: CASSDRTGVGYSPLHF

J gene: TRBJ1-2
D gene: .
V gene: TRBV27
clone size: .
CDR3 DNA: TGTGCCAGCAGTTCCCCTCGGCAGGGCGGTTATGGCTACACCTTC
CDR3 protein: CASSSPRQGGYGYTF

J gene: TRBJ2-3
D gene: TRBD2
V gene: TRBV25-1
clone size: .
CDR3 DNA: TGTGCCAGCAGTTCAAGAGCGGGAGCCACAGATACGCAGTATTTT
CDR3 protein: CASSSRAGATDTQYF

J gene: TRBJ2-7
D gene: TRBD1
V gene: TRBV27
clone size: .
CDR3 DNA: TGTGCCAGCAGTTTAAGGACAGGACTGATAGAGCAGTACTTC
CDR3 protein: CASSLRTGLIEQYF

J gene: TRBJ1-3
D gene: .
V gene: TRBV25-1
clone size: .
CDR3 DNA: TGTGCCAGCAGTGAAAGTGGGGCAGAGGGGGCTGGAAACACCATATATTTT
CDR3 protein: CASSESGAEGAGNTIYF

J gene: TRBJ2-2
D gene: .
V gene: TRBV7-9
clone size: .
CDR3 DNA: TGTGCCAGCAGCTCCCCTTGGGCCGCGCCAACCGGGGAGCTGTTTTTT
CDR3 protein: CASSSPWAAPTGELFF